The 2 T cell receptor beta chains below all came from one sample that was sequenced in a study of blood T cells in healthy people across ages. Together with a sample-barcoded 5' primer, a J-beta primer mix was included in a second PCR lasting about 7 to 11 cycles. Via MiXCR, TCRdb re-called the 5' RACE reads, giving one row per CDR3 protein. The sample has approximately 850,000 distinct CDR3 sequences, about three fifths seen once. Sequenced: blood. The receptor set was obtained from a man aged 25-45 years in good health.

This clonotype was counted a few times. CDR3 sequence (DNA): TGTGCCAGCAGTGAGGTAGTAGCGGGATTGAAGACCCAGTACTTC. Translating it yields CASSEVVAGLKTQYF. The chain joins TRBV2 to TRBJ2-5; 8 nucleotides match TRBD2. Germline V gene data show CDR1 as SNHLY and CDR2 as FYNNEI. The V gene end was trimmed by 3 bases and the J gene end by 6 bases; junction bases not matched to a gene: 9. The CDR3 is 15 residues long.

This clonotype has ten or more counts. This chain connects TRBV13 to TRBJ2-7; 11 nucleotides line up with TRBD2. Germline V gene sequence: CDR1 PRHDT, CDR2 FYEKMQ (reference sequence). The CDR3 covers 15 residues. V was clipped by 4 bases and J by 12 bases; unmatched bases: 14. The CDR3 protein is CASSSPVDSGGAAYF. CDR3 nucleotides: TGTGCCAGCAGCTCCCCCGTGGATAGCGGGGGGGCCGCGTACTTC.